This TCR beta chain appears in the sequencing data of a study of T cell changes during pregnancy in multiple sclerosis. Data came from immunoSEQ multiplex PCR; TCRdb stores just in-frame clones and leaves some out. The repertoire has tens of thousands of clones, roughly 92% of them found once; the top ten carry around 3%. Germline V gene data show CDR1 as SGHRS and CDR2 as YFSETQ. The CDR3 sequence is 15 residues long. J lost 2 bases, V lost 4 bases, and 3 bases had no gene match. The sequence was collected from a female donor in good health, enrolled as a control in a pregnancy study. The V gene is TRBV5-1, the J gene TRBJ2-1, with 10 nucleotides matching TRBD2. The source was peripheral blood, collected in the third trimester of pregnancy. The CDR3 sequence: CASSLAGVAYNEQFF. CDR3 bases: TGCGCCAGCAGCCTAGCGGGAGTGGCCTACAATGAGCAGTTCTTC.